The 6 T cell receptor beta chains below all came from one sample that was sequenced in a study of early T cells in non-severe SARS-CoV-2 infection. Using its own MiXCR run on the 5' RACE reads, TCRdb lists one record per CDR3 protein. The table shows roughly 110,000 distinct CDR3 sequences, with around 10% occurring only once. What was sequenced was whole blood. The receptors were gathered from an adult who was a healthcare worker with PCR-confirmed SARS-CoV-2 infection or an uninfected control (not recorded which).

V is TRBV11-3 and J is TRBJ2-2, with 7 bases that match TRBD1. The CDR3 spans 15 residues. V trimming: 4 bases; J trimming: 6 bases; junction bases outside the gene matches: 8. Germline V lookup: CDR1 SGHNT, CDR2 YENEEA. CDR3 amino acids: CASSSTGHGSGELFF. CDR3 in DNA: TGTGCCAGCAGCTCGACAGGGCACGGATCCGGGGAGCTGTTTTTT.

This clonotype was counted a few times. The rearrangement uses TRBV7-9 and TRBJ1-2; maybe TRBD1 (6 bases). V was shortened by 0 bases and J by 10 bases, with 12 bases between the two germline ends. Germline V gene data show CDR1 as SEHNR and CDR2 as FQNEAQ (reference sequence). This CDR3 contains 13 residues. Written as DNA, the CDR3 is TGTGCCAGCAGCTTAGCGGCCGGACAGCTCTACACCTTC. This sequence encodes CASSLAAGQLYTF.

Ten or more counts support this clonotype. This chain links TRBV7-2 with TRBJ2-1, with 7 positions matching TRBD2. CDR3 length: 15 residues. Trimming removed 4 bases from V and 0 bases from J; junction bases left unmatched: 3. Germline V gives CDR1 SGHTA, CDR2 FQGNSA. The CDR3 region has the DNA TGTGCCAGCAGCTCGCGGGAGAGCTCCTACAATGAGCAGTTCTTC. It encodes CASSSRESSYNEQFF.

There are a few counts of this clonotype. The V gene is TRBV29-1, the J gene TRBJ2-7; a possible D gene is TRBD2 (5 bases). The germline V gene encodes CDR1 SQVTM and CDR2 ANQGSEA. Trimming cost V 8 bases and J 0 bases, with 11 bases left between them. This CDR3 has 12 amino acids. The CDR3 loop reads CSIASSSYEQYF. CDR3 DNA: TGCAGCATAGCGTCGAGCTCCTACGAGCAGTACTTC.

This clonotype was counted many times. V usage is TRBV12-3 or TRBV12-4 and J usage is TRBJ1-3, with D uncertain. There are 19 residues in the CDR3. Trimming cost V 2 bases and J 1 base, with 21 bases left between them. The CDR3, as DNA: TGTGCCAGCAGTTTATTTCTGCAGACCATGGCGAGATCTGGAAACACCATATATTTT. Encoded protein: CASSLFLQTMARSGNTIYF.

A few counts support this clonotype. V usage is TRBV7-9 and J usage is TRBJ2-7, with D possibly matching TRBD2 (6 bases). Trimming removed 5 bases from V and 3 bases from J, with 17 bases in between. The CDR3 spans 15 residues. The germline V gene has CDR1 SEHNR and CDR2 FQNEAQ (reference sequence). CDR3 sequence: CASSPPLEGYYEQYF. The CDR3 DNA reads as TGTGCCAGCAGCCCCCCGTTGGAGGGCTACTACGAGCAGTACTTC.